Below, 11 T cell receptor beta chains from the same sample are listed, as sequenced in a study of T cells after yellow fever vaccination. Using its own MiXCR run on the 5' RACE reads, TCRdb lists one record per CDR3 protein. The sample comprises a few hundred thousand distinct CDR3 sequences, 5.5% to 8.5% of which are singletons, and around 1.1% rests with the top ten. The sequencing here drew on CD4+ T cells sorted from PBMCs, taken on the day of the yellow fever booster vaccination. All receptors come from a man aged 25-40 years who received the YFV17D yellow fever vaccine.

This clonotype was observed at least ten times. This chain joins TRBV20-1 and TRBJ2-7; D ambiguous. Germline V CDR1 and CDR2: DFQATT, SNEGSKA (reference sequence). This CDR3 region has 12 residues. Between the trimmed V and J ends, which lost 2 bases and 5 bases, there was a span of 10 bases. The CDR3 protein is CSARKGSHEQYF. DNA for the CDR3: TGCAGTGCTAGAAAAGGGTCCCACGAGCAGTACTTC.

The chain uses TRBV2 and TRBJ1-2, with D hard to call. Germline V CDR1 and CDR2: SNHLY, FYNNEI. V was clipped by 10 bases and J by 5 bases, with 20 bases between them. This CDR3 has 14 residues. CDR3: CATTKAGSRYGYTF. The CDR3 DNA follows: TGTGCCACCACCAAGGCAGGATCCCGATATGGCTACACCTTC.

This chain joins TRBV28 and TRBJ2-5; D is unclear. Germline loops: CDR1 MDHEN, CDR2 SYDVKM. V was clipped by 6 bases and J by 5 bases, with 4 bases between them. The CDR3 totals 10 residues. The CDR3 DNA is TGTGCCAGCAGGGCGGAGACCCAGTACTTC. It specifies CASRAETQYF.

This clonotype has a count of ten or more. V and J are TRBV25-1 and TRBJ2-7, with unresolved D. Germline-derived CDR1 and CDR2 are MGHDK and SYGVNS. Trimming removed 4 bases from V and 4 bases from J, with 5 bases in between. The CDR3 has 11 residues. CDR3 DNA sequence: TGTGCCAGCAGTGTTATTTACGAGCAGTACTTC. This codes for CASSVIYEQYF.

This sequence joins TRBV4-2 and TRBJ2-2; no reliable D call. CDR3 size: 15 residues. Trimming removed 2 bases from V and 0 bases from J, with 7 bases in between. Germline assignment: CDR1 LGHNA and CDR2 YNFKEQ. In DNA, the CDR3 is TGTGCCAGCAGCCAACAGGTCCCGAACACCGGGGAGCTGTTTTTT. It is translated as CASSQQVPNTGELFF.

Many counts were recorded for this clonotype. CDR3 amino acids: CASSAGGGPTNQPQHF. The CDR3 DNA reads as TGTGCCAGCAGCGCTGGGGGAGGGCCCACAAATCAGCCCCAGCATTTT. V gene TRBV9 combines with J gene TRBJ1-5, with D perhaps TRBD1 (5 bases). CDR1 is SGDLS, CDR2 YYNGEE, per germline. This CDR3 is built from 16 residues. With 3 bases removed from V and 4 bases from J, the gap between germline ends came to 17 bases. The full variable domain, in which reference TRBV9 and TRBJ1-5 provide the parts outside the CDR3, is DSGVTQTPKHLITATGQRVTLRCSPRSGDLSVYWYQQSLDQGLQFLIQYYNGEERAKGNILERFSAQQFPDLHSELNLSSLELGDSALYFCASSAGGGPTNQPQHFGDGTRLSIL.

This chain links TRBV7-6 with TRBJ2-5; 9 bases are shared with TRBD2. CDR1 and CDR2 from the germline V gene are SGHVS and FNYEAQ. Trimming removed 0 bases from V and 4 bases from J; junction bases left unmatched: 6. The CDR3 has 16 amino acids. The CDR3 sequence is CASSLAVSGRSETQYF. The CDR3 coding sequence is TGTGCCAGCAGCTTAGCGGTTAGCGGGAGATCAGAGACCCAGTACTTC.

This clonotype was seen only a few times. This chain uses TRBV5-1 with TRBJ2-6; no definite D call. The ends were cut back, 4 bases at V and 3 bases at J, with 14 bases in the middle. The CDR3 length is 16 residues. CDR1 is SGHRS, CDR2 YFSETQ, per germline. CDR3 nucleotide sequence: TGCGCCAGCAGCCCCGGGTCCGTGGGTGGGGCCAACGTCCTGACTTTC. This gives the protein CASSPGSVGGANVLTF. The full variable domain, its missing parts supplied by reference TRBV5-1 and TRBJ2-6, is KAGVTQTPRYLIKTRGQQVTLSCSPISGHRSVSWYQQTPGQGLQFLFEYFSETQRNKGNFPGRFSGRQFSNSRSEMNVSTLELGDSALYLCASSPGSVGGANVLTFGAGSRLTVL.

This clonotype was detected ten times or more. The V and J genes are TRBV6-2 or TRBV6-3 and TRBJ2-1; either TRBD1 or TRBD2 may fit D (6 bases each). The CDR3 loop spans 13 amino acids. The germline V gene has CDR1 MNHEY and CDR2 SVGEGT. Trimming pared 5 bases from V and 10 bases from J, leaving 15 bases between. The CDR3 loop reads CASSATGAREQFF. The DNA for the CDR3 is TGTGCCAGCAGTGCCACGGGGGCGAGGGAGCAGTTCTTC.

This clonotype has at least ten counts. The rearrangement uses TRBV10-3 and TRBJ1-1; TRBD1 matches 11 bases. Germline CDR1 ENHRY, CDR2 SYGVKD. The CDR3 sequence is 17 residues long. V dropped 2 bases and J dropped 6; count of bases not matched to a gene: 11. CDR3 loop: CAISERDRGMRLSEAFF. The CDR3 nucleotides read TGTGCCATCAGTGAGAGGGACAGGGGGATGAGGCTCTCTGAAGCTTTCTTT.

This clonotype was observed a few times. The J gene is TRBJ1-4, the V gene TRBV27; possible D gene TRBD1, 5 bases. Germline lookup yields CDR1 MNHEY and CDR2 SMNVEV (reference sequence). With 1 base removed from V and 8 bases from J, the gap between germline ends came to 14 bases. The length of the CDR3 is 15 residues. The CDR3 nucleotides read TGTGCCAGCAGTTTATATACAGGACTGGGAGAAAAACTGTTTTTT. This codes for CASSLYTGLGEKLFF.